This T cell receptor beta chain was documented in a study of beta chain features in type 1 diabetes. cDNA synthesis used the whole RNA isolate, giving expressed TCRB sequences. Assay: immunoSEQ multiplex PCR; the TCRdb copy retains only in-frame clones and omits some. The sample yields 300,000 to 400,000 clones, 8% seen once. Notes on the study in general: Individuals with type 1 diabetes displayed fewer insertions and more deletions at VDJ junctions. Researchers could not determine here whether HLA type influences TCRB rearrangement. Compared with healthy donors, patients appeared to share more similar naive, central memory and regulatory TCRB repertoires.

This clone has just a few counts. Its specificity is unknown. Within the sample, other DNA sequences also encode this same CDR3. J gave up 4 bases and V 0 bases, and 3 bases lay outside the gene matches. This CDR3 has 15 amino acids. CDR1 and CDR2 from the germline V gene are SGHRS and YFSETQ. V is TRBV5-1 and J is TRBJ2-1, with 8 bases lining up with TRBD1. The sequence was obtained from a woman between 18 and 30 years old in good health. The specimen sequenced was central memory CD4+ T cells from blood. The CDR3 is CASSLGQGPYNEQFF. CDR3 in DNA: TGCGCCAGCAGCTTGGGACAGGGGCCTTACAATGAGCAGTTCTTC. The entire variable domain, with the rest obtained from reference TRBV5-1 and TRBJ2-1, is as follows: KAGVTQTPRYLIKTRGQQVTLSCSPISGHRSVSWYQQTPGQGLQFLFEYFSETQRNKGNFPGRFSGRQFSNSRSEMNVSTLELGDSALYLCASSLGQGPYNEQFFGPGTRLTVL.